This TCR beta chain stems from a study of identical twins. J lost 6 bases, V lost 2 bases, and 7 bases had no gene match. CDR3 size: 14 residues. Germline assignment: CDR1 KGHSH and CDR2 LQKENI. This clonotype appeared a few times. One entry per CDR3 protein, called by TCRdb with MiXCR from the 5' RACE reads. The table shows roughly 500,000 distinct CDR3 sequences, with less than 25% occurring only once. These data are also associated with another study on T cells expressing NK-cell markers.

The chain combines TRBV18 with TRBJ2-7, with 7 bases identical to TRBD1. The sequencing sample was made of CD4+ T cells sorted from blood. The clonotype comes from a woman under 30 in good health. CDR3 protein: CASSPSGTDSEQYF. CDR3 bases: TGTGCCAGCTCACCATCCGGGACAGACAGCGAGCAGTACTTC.